Each of the 27 T cell receptor beta chains below was sequenced from the same sample in a study of beta chain features in type 1 diabetes. Study results and caveats: Moderate but significant shortening of TCRB CDR3s was recorded in all four CD4+ subsets from Type 1 diabetes patients.

Reverse transcription of all isolated RNA meant that expressed TCRB transcripts were sequenced. Assay: immunoSEQ multiplex PCR; the TCRdb copy retains only in-frame clones and omits some. The sample consists of about 280,000 clones, 15% of them appearing once. Their antigens remain unidentified. Sequencing was done on a sample of naive CD4+ T cells from blood. These receptors all stem from a young man with type 1 diabetes.

This sequence joins TRBV4-3 and TRBJ1-5; 11 nucleotides match TRBD1. The CDR3 is 16 amino acids. From germline, CDR1 is LGHNA and CDR2 YSLEER. V lost 2 bases and J lost 5; bases outside the gene matches: 5. Here the CDR3 reads CASSQSGTGGYQPQHF. In nucleotides, the CDR3 is TGCGCCAGCAGCCAAAGCGGGACAGGGGGTTATCAGCCCCAGCATTTT.

V usage is TRBV5-4 and J usage is TRBJ2-7; D is possibly TRBD2 (5 bases). The CDR3 length is 14 residues. Germline loops: CDR1 SGHNT, CDR2 YYREEE (reference sequence). V was pared by 1 base and J by 5 bases, with 13 bases between. CDR3 amino acids: CASSLPGGYDEQYF. The CDR3 nucleotides read TGTGCCAGCAGCTTGCCCGGAGGCTACGACGAGCAGTACTTC.

The count of this clone is one. This chain joins TRBV7-8 and TRBJ1-2, with a possible D match to TRBD1 (6 bases). CDR1 is SGHVS, CDR2 FQNEAQ, per germline. This CDR3 has 15 amino acids. Trimming pared 1 base from V and 4 bases from J, leaving 13 bases between. This chain's CDR3 is CASSLGTVRPYGYTF. Written as DNA, the CDR3 is TGTGCCAGCAGCTTAGGGACAGTGAGACCCTATGGCTACACCTTC.

This chain connects TRBV19 to TRBJ1-2; 7 nucleotides align to TRBD1. Germline values: CDR1 LNHDA, CDR2 SQIVND (reference sequence). The CDR3 is 13 residues long. The V segment lost 7 bases and the J segment 7 bases; nucleotides outside the gene matches: 9. CDR3 region: CASNPGTVVGYTF. For the CDR3, the DNA is TGTGCCAGTAATCCCGGGACAGTTGTTGGCTACACCTTC.

A few counts support this clone. The chain is built from TRBV30 and TRBJ1-2; 10 bases align to TRBD1. CDR3 size: 16 residues. Per the germline V gene, CDR1 is GTSNPN and CDR2 is SVGIG (reference sequence). The V and J ends lost 3 bases and 8 bases, in that order; junction bases with no gene match: 15. This chain's CDR3 is CAWSQLSRTGGQGYTF. The CDR3 nucleotides are TGTGCCTGGAGCCAATTATCTAGGACAGGGGGTCAGGGCTACACCTTC.

The table lists this clone with a few counts. The chain is built from TRBV27 and TRBJ2-7, with TRBD1 identical over 7 bases. Germline CDR1 and CDR2: MNHEY and SMNVEV (reference sequence). Trimming cost V 11 bases and J 3 bases; bases outside gene matches: 16. The CDR3 runs 15 residues. This chain's CDR3 is CAAPRHNRGGYEQYF. The CDR3 coding sequence is TGTGCCGCCCCCCGCCACAACAGGGGCGGCTACGAGCAGTACTTC.

Only a few counts were recorded for this clone. The J gene is TRBJ2-1, the V gene TRBV4-2; 8 bases map to TRBD2. With V trimmed by 0 bases and J by 5 bases, 9 bases remained unmatched. Germline V CDR1 and CDR2: LGHNA, YNFKEQ. This CDR3 region has 17 residues. CDR3 sequence: CASSQDRGRSRDNEQFF. The DNA of the CDR3 is TGTGCCAGCAGCCAAGACCGCGGGAGGTCTAGGGACAATGAGCAGTTCTTC.

This sequence joins TRBV4-2 and TRBJ1-5, with D possibly TRBD1 on 6 matching bases. Trimming cost V 0 bases and J 6 bases, with 15 bases left between them. Germline V gives CDR1 LGHNA, CDR2 YNFKEQ. The CDR3 length is 16 residues. The CDR3 DNA follows: TGTGCCAGCAGCCAAGATCGCGGGGAGGGGGGTCAGCCCCAGCATTTT. Its translation is CASSQDRGEGGQPQHF.

This sequence joins TRBV28 and TRBJ2-5, with TRBD1 matching 9 bases. Germline CDR1 reads MDHEN; CDR2 reads SYDVKM. The CDR3 length is 16 residues. V lost 5 bases, J lost 5 bases, and 12 bases stayed unmatched. Here the CDR3 DNA reads TGTGCCAGCAGTCCCCAGCCCGGACAGGGGAGGGAGACCCAGTACTTC. Residues: CASSPQPGQGRETQYF.

J is TRBJ2-7 and V is TRBV2, with TRBD2 as a possible D gene (5 bases). V lost 1 base and J lost 7, with 14 bases in between. This CDR3 is 14 amino acids long. The V gene's germline CDR1 is SNHLY and CDR2 FYNNEI. This CDR3 is CASSEGRAPGEQYF. The CDR3 bases are TGTGCCAGCAGTGAAGGGCGGGCCCCTGGAGAGCAGTACTTC.

The table lists this clone with a few counts. Here the CDR3 DNA reads TGTGCCAGCAGCTTATCGACAGATACGCAGTATTTT. Translation: CASSLSTDTQYF. The chain uses TRBV7-6 and TRBJ2-3; D is ambiguous. Germline V gene lookup returns CDR1 SGHVS and CDR2 FNYEAQ. The CDR3 runs 12 residues. V was clipped by 2 bases and J by 3 bases, with 3 bases between them.

This clone was found a few times. The chain joins TRBV7-9 to TRBJ2-2, with D possibly matching TRBD1 (6 bases). CDR3 length: 14 residues. In germline, CDR1 is SEHNR, CDR2 FQNEAQ (reference sequence). V lost 6 bases and J 3 bases, leaving 11 bases between the germline ends. For the CDR3, the DNA is TGTGCCAGCAGAGAACAGGGATACACCGGGGAGCTGTTTTTT. As protein: CASREQGYTGELFF. The whole variable domain, filled in from reference TRBV7-9 and TRBJ2-2, reads DTGVSQNPRHKITKRGQNVTFRCDPISEHNRLYWYRQTLGQGPEFLTYFQNEAQLEKSRLLSDRFSAERPKGSFSTLEIQRTEQGDSAMYLCASREQGYTGELFFGEGSRLTVL.

The V gene is TRBV5-6, the J gene TRBJ2-5; maybe TRBD1 (5 bases). Germline CDR1 and CDR2: SGHDT and YYEEEE. V was shortened by 0 bases and J by 5 bases, with 20 bases between the two germline ends. This CDR3 is 17 amino acids long. CDR3 in DNA: TGTGCCAGCAGCTTGGTGTGGGGCAGGGCTCTCGGGGAGACCCAGTACTTC. Its translation is CASSLVWGRALGETQYF.

The J gene is TRBJ2-7, the V gene TRBV29-1; TRBD1 aligns across 8 bases. The ends lost 4 bases at V and 2 bases at J; junction bases unmatched: 7. The CDR3 is 14 amino acids. Germline CDR1 and CDR2: SQVTM and ANQGSEA. CDR3 protein: CSVVTDRGPYEQYF. As DNA, the CDR3 is TGCAGCGTTGTAACTGACAGGGGCCCCTACGAGCAGTACTTC.

V and J are TRBV7-2 and TRBJ1-1; TRBD1 is a possible D gene (6 bases). V lost 4 bases and J lost 11, with 11 bases in between. The CDR3 is 11 amino acids. CDR1 SGHTA and CDR2 FQGNSA come from the germline V gene. This CDR3 is CASSSTGTAFF. Here the CDR3 DNA reads TGTGCCAGCAGCTCCACAGGGACGGCTTTCTTT.

The chain recombines TRBV10-3 with TRBJ2-6; TRBD1 matches 8 bases. CDR1 ENHRY and CDR2 SYGVKD come from the germline V gene. CDR3 length: 18 amino acids. V was pared by 5 bases and J by 1 base, with 10 bases of the junction left unmatched. The CDR3 is CAISPNGWTGSGANVLTF. DNA of the CDR3: TGTGCCATCAGTCCGAATGGGTGGACAGGGTCTGGGGCCAACGTCCTGACTTTC.

The chain is built from TRBV5-1 and TRBJ2-3, with 9 bases aligning to TRBD1. The ends lost 0 bases at V and 2 bases at J; junction bases unmatched: 7. Germline-derived CDR1 and CDR2 are SGHRS and YFSETQ. This CDR3 has 17 amino acids. CDR3 coding DNA: TGCGCCAGCAGCTTGGGGACCGGGACAGGGACCACAGATACGCAGTATTTT. Translating gives CASSLGTGTGTTDTQYF.

The chain recombines TRBV18 with TRBJ2-6, with TRBD2 matching over 11 bases. This CDR3 has 18 residues. The V and J ends lost 1 base and 3 bases, in that order; junction bases with no gene match: 5. The germline CDR1 and CDR2 sequences are KGHSH and LQKENI. The CDR3 reads CASSPRLAGGSGANVLTF. CDR3 in DNA: TGTGCCAGCTCACCACGGCTAGCGGGAGGCAGTGGGGCCAACGTCCTGACTTTC.

This clone was recorded only once. J is TRBJ2-3 and V is TRBV19; 9 nucleotides agree with TRBD1. The CDR3 extends over 15 amino acids. Germline V gene data show CDR1 as LNHDA and CDR2 as SQIVND (reference sequence). The V gene end was trimmed by 7 bases and the J gene end by 4 bases; junction bases not matched to a gene: 9. The CDR3 here is CASMRTGGAADTQYF. In DNA, the CDR3 is TGTGCCAGTATGAGAACAGGGGGCGCAGCAGATACGCAGTATTTT.

This clone came up a few times. The chain joins TRBV6-5 to TRBJ1-5; D ambiguous. V was shortened by 0 bases and J by 11 bases, with 14 bases between the two germline ends. This CDR3 spans 14 amino acids. Germline values: CDR1 MNHEY, CDR2 SVGAGI. DNA of the CDR3: TGTGCCAGCAGTTACTCCCTCGAGGCCACGTCCCAGCATTTT. This codes for CASSYSLEATSQHF.

This clone was seen more than once but under ten times. The sample has other DNA sequences that encode this CDR3 too. This chain uses TRBV28 with TRBJ1-5, with a tentative D call TRBD1 (6 bases). V was cut by 4 bases and J by 7 bases, with 14 bases left in between. Germline CDR1 MDHEN, CDR2 SYDVKM. The CDR3 is 14 amino acids. The CDR3 DNA reads TGTGCCAGCAGTTCTAACAGGGTCCGCCAGCCCCAGCATTTT. Encoded protein: CASSSNRVRQPQHF. Using reference TRBV28 and TRBJ1-5 for the parts outside the CDR3, the full variable domain is DVKVTQSSRYLVKRTGEKVFLECVQDMDHENMFWYRQDPGLGLRLIYFSYDVKMKEKGDIPEGYSVSREKKERFSLILESASTNQTSMYLCASSSNRVRQPQHFGDGTRLSIL.

The J gene is TRBJ2-1, the V gene TRBV2; the match to TRBD2 covers 8 bases. CDR1 is SNHLY and CDR2 is FYNNEI in the germline V gene. The trim removed 5 bases at V and 0 bases at J, leaving 6 bases unmatched. This CDR3 is 16 amino acids long. In DNA, the CDR3 is TGTGCCAGCAGTCTCCTAGCGGGCCCCTCCTACAATGAGCAGTTCTTC. Translated, it gives CASSLLAGPSYNEQFF.

There are a few counts of this clone. The chain uses TRBV29-1 and TRBJ1-1; maybe TRBD1 (5 bases). V shed 4 bases and J shed 1 base, with 10 bases lying between them. Germline V CDR1 and CDR2: SQVTM, ANQGSEA. The CDR3 is 13 amino acids. The CDR3 here is CSVVTVKNTEAFF. The CDR3 coding sequence is TGCAGCGTTGTGACAGTGAAGAACACTGAAGCTTTCTTT.

The V gene is TRBV28, the J gene TRBJ2-1; weak D call: TRBD2 (6 bases). CDR3 length: 13 residues. V was shortened by 3 bases and J by 10 bases, with 13 bases between the two germline ends. The V gene's germline CDR1 is MDHEN and CDR2 SYDVKM. The CDR3 DNA reads TGTGCCAGCAGTTTGCGGAAGGGGAGGGAGCAGTTCTTC. Encoded protein: CASSLRKGREQFF.

The rearrangement links TRBV27 to TRBJ2-5; 7 bases are a match to TRBD1. V lost 2 bases and J lost 2; bases outside the gene matches: 2. Germline CDR1 and CDR2: MNHEY and SMNVEV (reference sequence). This CDR3 spans 14 amino acids. The CDR3 DNA reads TGTGCCAGCAGTTTAACAGGGGCGCAAGAGACCCAGTACTTC. It yields the protein CASSLTGAQETQYF.

This clone was detected a few times. V usage is TRBV14 and J usage is TRBJ2-7; the match to TRBD2 covers 12 bases. The V segment lost 8 bases and the J segment 4 bases; nucleotides outside the gene matches: 3. The germline V gene has CDR1 SGHDN and CDR2 FVKESK. The length of the CDR3 is 13 residues. The CDR3, as DNA: TGTGCCAGCCGAGGACTAGCGGGATACGAGCAGTACTTC. Residues: CASRGLAGYEQYF.

This clone was seen more than once but under ten times. The chain employs TRBV7-9 and TRBJ1-1, with a weak D call TRBD1 (5 bases). Germline CDR1 and CDR2: SEHNR and FQNEAQ (reference sequence). CDR3 length: 13 amino acids. The V end was cut by 5 bases, the J end by 1 base, with 8 bases between. CDR3 residues: CASSQQENTEAFF. CDR3 DNA: TGTGCCAGCAGCCAACAGGAGAACACTGAAGCTTTCTTT. The full variable domain, with the rest looked up from reference TRBV7-9 and TRBJ1-1, is DTGVSQNPRHKITKRGQNVTFRCDPISEHNRLYWYRQTLGQGPEFLTYFQNEAQLEKSRLLSDRFSAERPKGSFSTLEIQRTEQGDSAMYLCASSQQENTEAFFGQGTRLTVV.